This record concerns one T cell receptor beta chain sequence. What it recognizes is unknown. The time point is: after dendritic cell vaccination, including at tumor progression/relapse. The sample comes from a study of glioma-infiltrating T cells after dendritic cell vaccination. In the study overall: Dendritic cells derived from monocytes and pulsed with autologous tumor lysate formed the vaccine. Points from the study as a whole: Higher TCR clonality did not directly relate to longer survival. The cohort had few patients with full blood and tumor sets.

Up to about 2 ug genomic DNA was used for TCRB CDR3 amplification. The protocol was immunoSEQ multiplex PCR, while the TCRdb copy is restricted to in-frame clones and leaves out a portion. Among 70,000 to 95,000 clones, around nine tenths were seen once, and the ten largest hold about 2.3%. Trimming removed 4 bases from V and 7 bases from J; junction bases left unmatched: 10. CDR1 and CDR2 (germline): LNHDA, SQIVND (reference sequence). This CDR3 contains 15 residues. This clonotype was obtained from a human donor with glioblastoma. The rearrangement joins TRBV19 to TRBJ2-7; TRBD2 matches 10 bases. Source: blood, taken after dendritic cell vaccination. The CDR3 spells CASSNLSGGAREQYF. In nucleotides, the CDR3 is TGTGCCAGTAGTAATCTGAGCGGGGGGGCGCGGGAGCAGTACTTC.